This T cell receptor beta chain was captured in a study of blood T cell repertoires in COVID-19. As for the study in general: Italy, Spain and the United States were the sources of the convalescent and acute COVID-19 samples. The analysed material was cDNA or gDNA that came from T cells, B-cell-depleted T cells, or PBMCs.

The CDR3 consists of 15 residues. The germline CDR1 and CDR2 sequences are SGHRS and YFSETQ. V shed 1 base and J shed 0 bases, with 7 bases lying between them. Source study methods: Cell counts per sample came from amplifying reference gene primers. TCRdb keeps only in-frame clones here, not all; method: immunoSEQ multiplex PCR. D and trimming come from the DNA, and the V and J calls and clone size come from that table. The sample includes 60,000 to 70,000 clones, roughly 85% of them seen just once. V is TRBV5-1 and J is TRBJ2-2; perhaps TRBD2 as D (5 bases). The sequencing sample was made of peripheral blood. The receptor comes from a human donor in a cohort sampled during active COVID-19. The CDR3 sequence is CASSLLASNTGELFF. The CDR3 DNA is TGCGCCAGCAGCTTGCTAGCCTCGAACACCGGGGAGCTGTTTTTT.